The 16 T cell receptor beta chains listed next were all sequenced from one sample in a study of blood T cells in healthy people across ages. Sample-barcoded 5' priming and a J-beta primer mix drove a second PCR of roughly 6 to 12 cycles. TCRdb ran MiXCR on the 5' RACE reads and lists one entry per CDR3 protein. The sample records over 750,000 distinct CDR3 sequences, 20% to 25% being singletons. These same data were also listed under a study on T cells of mothers and their children.

The source material was blood. These receptors came from a boy younger than 18 in good health.

This clonotype was seen more than once but under ten times. The chain has TRBV29-1 and TRBJ2-1; 8 nucleotides align to TRBD1. The trim removed 8 bases at V and 4 bases at J, leaving 7 bases unmatched. CDR3 length: 13 residues. Germline loops: CDR1 SQVTM, CDR2 ANQGSEA. The CDR3 region is CSISRTGYNEQFF. DNA of the CDR3: TGCAGCATAAGCAGGACAGGGTACAATGAGCAGTTCTTC.

This clonotype was recorded a few times. The gene calls are TRBV5-5 and TRBJ2-5; D perhaps matches TRBD2 (5 bases). The CDR3 has 15 residues. The V gene lost 1 base and the J gene lost 2 bases, with 12 bases spanning the gap. CDR1 and CDR2 (germline): SGHKS, YYEKEE (reference sequence). The CDR3 here is CASSLYGTRQETQYF. In nucleotides, the CDR3 is TGTGCCAGCAGCTTGTACGGTACTAGACAAGAGACCCAGTACTTC.

The table lists this clonotype with a few counts. Here the CDR3 reads CSVLGVDDSGNTIYF. CDR3 bases: TGCAGCGTGCTCGGGGTCGACGACTCTGGAAACACCATATATTTT. This rearrangement joins TRBV29-1 to TRBJ1-3; D remains unclear. Looked up from germline, CDR1 is SQVTM and CDR2 is ANQGSEA. This CDR3 has 15 residues. V shed 6 bases and J shed 0 bases, with 15 bases lying between them.

This sequence joins TRBV4-2 and TRBJ2-4; 8 nucleotides agree with TRBD2. Per germline, CDR1 LGHNA and CDR2 YNFKEQ. The CDR3 extends over 17 amino acids. With V trimmed by 1 base and J by 3 bases, 8 bases remained unmatched. In DNA, the CDR3 is TGTGCCAGCAGCCAAGCCAGCGGGAGTGGGGTCAAAAACATTCAGTACTTC. It encodes CASSQASGSGVKNIQYF.

The chain uses TRBV5-1 and TRBJ2-5; TRBD1 matches 8 bases. With 2 bases clipped from V and 1 base from J, the junction kept 7 bases outside the gene matches. Germline assignment: CDR1 SGHRS and CDR2 YFSETQ. The CDR3 runs 16 residues. This CDR3 is CASSLRTGITQETQYF. CDR3 coding DNA: TGCGCCAGCAGCTTAAGGACAGGGATAACCCAAGAGACCCAGTACTTC.

There are a few counts of this clonotype. The chain links TRBV7-9 to TRBJ2-5; 8 bases match TRBD1. Losses at the gene ends were 4 bases for V and 1 base for J; bases not matched to a gene: 5. Germline V gene lookup returns CDR1 SEHNR and CDR2 FQNEAQ (reference sequence). The CDR3 has 15 amino acids. CDR3 protein: CASSSDRALQETQYF. Written as DNA, the CDR3 is TGTGCCAGCAGCTCGGACAGGGCCCTCCAAGAGACCCAGTACTTC.

This clonotype was picked up a small number of times. DNA for the CDR3: TGTGCCAGCAGCCTGCAGGCCGCAACTAATGAAAAACTGTTTTTT. Translated, it gives CASSLQAATNEKLFF. The genes are TRBV14 and TRBJ1-4; D unclear. Germline loops: CDR1 SGHDN, CDR2 FVKESK. Trimming removed 4 bases at V and 0 bases at J, with 9 bases between. The CDR3 runs 15 residues.

The chain links TRBV13 to TRBJ2-7; 7 bases fit TRBD1. Germline CDR1 reads PRHDT; CDR2 reads FYEKMQ (reference sequence). V lost 7 bases, J lost 2 bases, and 8 bases stayed unmatched. This CDR3 contains 14 residues. The CDR3 loop reads CASNIRQGPYEQYF. The DNA of the CDR3 is TGTGCCAGCAACATTCGACAGGGCCCCTACGAGCAGTACTTC.

CDR3 sequence (DNA): TGCGCCAGCAGCGCAGCCCCGGGACTAGCGGATTACAATGAGCAGTTCTTC. This sequence encodes CASSAAPGLADYNEQFF. This rearrangement joins TRBV5-1 to TRBJ2-5, with 11 bases identical to TRBD2. The tail of the sequence fits TRBJ2-1 better, so the J call may be wrong. CDR1 SGHRS and CDR2 YFSETQ come from the germline V gene. This CDR3 comprises 17 residues.

This clonotype appeared a few times. One end of the junction fails to match germline, which may point to a read error. The chain combines TRBV7-7 with TRBJ2-1; D unresolved. In germline, CDR1 is SSHAT, CDR2 FNYEAQ (reference sequence). The CDR3 runs to 16 residues. In DNA form, the CDR3 reads TGTGCTAGCAGCTTGGGTAGCAAAAGCTCCTACAATGAGCAGTTCTTC. It encodes CASSLGSKSSYNEQFF.

The rearrangement uses TRBV12-3 or TRBV12-4 and TRBJ2-5; D not resolved. The last part of the DNA fits TRBJ2-1 better; the J call may be wrong. The CDR3 has 12 amino acids. The CDR3 spells CASSLRVGWQFF. CDR3 sequence (DNA): TGTGCCAGCAGTTTAAGGGTGGGGTGGCAGTTCTTC.

This clonotype has only a few counts. V and J are TRBV20-1 and TRBJ2-7; no clear D gene. Trimming pared 3 bases from V and 1 base from J, leaving 10 bases between. Germline V gene sequence: CDR1 DFQATT, CDR2 SNEGSKA (reference sequence). The CDR3 is 13 residues long. Here the CDR3 DNA reads TGCAGTGCTAGCGGGTCCTATTCCTACGAGCAGTACTTC. Its protein product is CSASGSYSYEQYF.

The V and J genes are TRBV12-3 or TRBV12-4 and TRBJ1-2, with TRBD1 matching over 7 bases. Trimming removed 6 bases from V and 6 bases from J; junction bases left unmatched: 4. The CDR3 consists of 12 residues. The CDR3 coding sequence is TGTGCCAGCAGCTGGACAGGAAATGGCTACACCTTC. This encodes CASSWTGNGYTF.

The chain employs TRBV14 and TRBJ2-7; D is ambiguous. This CDR3 is built from 13 residues. The germline V and J ends were trimmed by 1 base and 7 bases, with 11 bases remaining between them. Germline V CDR1 and CDR2: SGHDN, FVKESK. As DNA, the CDR3 is TGTGCCAGCAGCCAAGTTCCCCTGCTTGAGCAGTACTTC. Translating gives CASSQVPLLEQYF. Full variable domain (rest looked up from reference TRBV14 and TRBJ2-7): EAGVTQFPSHSVIEKGQTVTLRCDPISGHDNLYWYRRVMGKEIKFLLHFVKESKQDESGMPNNRFLAERTGGTYSTLKVQPAELEDSGVYFCASSQVPLLEQYFGPGTRLTVT.

The V gene is TRBV4-1, the J gene TRBJ1-5, with a possible D match to TRBD1 (5 bases). In germline, CDR1 is MGHRA, CDR2 YSYEKL. The CDR3 sequence is 15 residues long. V lost 0 bases and J 6 bases, leaving 12 bases between the germline ends. The CDR3 region is CASSQDRDRGQPQHF. The CDR3, as DNA: TGCGCCAGCAGCCAAGATAGGGACCGGGGTCAGCCCCAGCATTTT.

This clonotype was counted between two and nine times. V gene TRBV6-5 combines with J gene TRBJ2-1; 7 bases map to TRBD2. V dropped 9 bases and J dropped 9; count of bases not matched to a gene: 14. The length of the CDR3 is 14 residues. Germline assignment: CDR1 MNHEY and CDR2 SVGAGI. The CDR3 DNA reads as TGTGCCAGTCGGAACGGGGCGGGGGTGGGTGAGCAGTTCTTC. Translation gives CASRNGAGVGEQFF.